The next 5 T cell receptor beta chains were all read from a single sample in a study of technical replicates of blood from a handful of donors. Data came from immunoSEQ multiplex PCR; TCRdb stores just in-frame clones and leaves some out. The table records under 50,000 clones, around 96% of them present only once. Sequencing was carried out using T cells isolated from PBMCs. The source of these receptors is a human donor in good health.

This chain connects TRBV2 to TRBJ2-2; 10 bases map to TRBD2. The length of the CDR3 is 18 residues. The germline CDR1 and CDR2 sequences are SNHLY and FYNNEI. V shed 0 bases and J 4 bases; nucleotides not matched to a gene: 8. The chain's CDR3 is CASSEAVLAGASTGELFF. The DNA for the CDR3 is TGTGCCAGCAGTGAAGCGGTTCTAGCGGGAGCGAGCACCGGGGAGCTGTTTTTT.

This chain joins TRBV19 and TRBJ1-1; D is undetermined. Trimming shortened V by 5 bases and J by 3 bases, and 10 bases separated the two germline ends. Germline-derived CDR1 and CDR2 are LNHDA and SQIVND (reference sequence). The CDR3 has 13 residues. As DNA, the CDR3 is TGTGCCAGTAGTGCGGGGTTGGACACTGAAGCTTTCTTT. Protein product: CASSAGLDTEAFF.

The chain carries TRBV6-5 and TRBJ2-7; 14 nucleotides line up with TRBD2. Trimming removed 6 bases from V and 6 bases from J; junction bases left unmatched: 4. Germline values: CDR1 MNHEY, CDR2 SVGAGI. The CDR3 is made up of 14 amino acids. The CDR3, as DNA: TGTGCCAGCAGACTAGGGACTAGCGGGAGCGAGCAGTACTTC. Translating gives CASRLGTSGSEQYF.

This rearrangement joins TRBV27 to TRBJ2-1; 9 nucleotides line up with TRBD2. J was trimmed by 6 bases and V by 5 bases; bases with no gene match: 5. This CDR3 contains 14 residues. The V gene's germline CDR1 is MNHEY and CDR2 SMNVEV (reference sequence). CDR3 protein: CASSPGLAPNEQFF. DNA for the CDR3: TGTGCCAGCAGTCCCGGACTAGCGCCCAATGAGCAGTTCTTC.

J is TRBJ1-1 and V is TRBV18; D is uncertain. Trimming left V 0 bases short and J 4 bases short, with 12 bases between. The germline V gene has CDR1 KGHSH and CDR2 LQKENI. This CDR3 contains 15 residues. The CDR3 sequence is CASSPPSPGTTEAFF. The CDR3 DNA is TGTGCCAGCTCACCACCGAGTCCGGGTACCACTGAAGCTTTCTTT.